This is a list of T cell receptor beta chains from one sample in a study of cytomegalovirus exposure and HLA in healthy donors. The protocol was immunoSEQ multiplex PCR, while the TCRdb copy is restricted to in-frame clones and leaves out a portion. The repertoire holds some 260,000 clones, with roughly 87% as singletons. Sequencing was performed on PBMCs. The source of these receptors is a man aged 18 to 30 in good health and CMV-seropositive. Each CDR3 is given with its conserved first and last residue. The D gene is left open where the match is weak. Expanded clones are given a class, and other clones once, few, many or no size at all.

CDR3: CASNHLSGRGADTQYF; DNA: TGTGCCAGCAATCACTTAAGCGGGAGGGGGGCAGATACGCAGTATTTT; V: TRBV2; J: TRBJ2-3; D: TRBD2; length: 16; size: -
CDR3: CASSIQGIYGYTF; DNA: TGTGCCAGCAGCATACAGGGAATCTATGGCTACACCTTC; V: TRBV11-2; J: TRBJ1-2; D: -; length: 13; size: -
CDR3: CAIRRDGSYEQYF; DNA: TGTGCCATCAGGAGGGACGGATCCTACGAGCAGTACTTC; V: TRBV10-3; J: TRBJ2-7; D: -; length: 13; size: once
CDR3: CASSLGPLAGGTDTQYF; DNA: TGCGCCAGCAGCTTGGGGCCACTAGCGGGGGGCACAGATACGCAGTATTTT; V: TRBV5-1; J: TRBJ2-3; D: TRBD2; length: 17; size: once
CDR3: CASSPWESTDTQYF; DNA: TGTGCCAGCAGCCCGTGGGAAAGCACAGATACGCAGTATTTT; V: TRBV6-1; J: TRBJ2-3; D: -; length: 14; size: -
CDR3: CASSEGTLYEQYF; DNA: TGTGCCAGCAGTGAGGGGACCCTCTACGAGCAGTACTTC; V: TRBV6-1; J: TRBJ2-7; D: -; length: 13; size: -
CDR3: CASRPTASWETQYF; DNA: TGTGCCAGCAGGCCAACTGCCTCTTGGGAGACCCAGTACTTC; V: TRBV6-1; J: TRBJ2-5; D: -; length: 14; size: once
CDR3: CASSQDGREEDEQYF; DNA: TGCGCCAGCAGCCAAGATGGGCGGGAGGAGGACGAGCAGTACTTC; V: TRBV4-3; J: TRBJ2-7; D: TRBD2; length: 15; size: -
CDR3: CSVDARGYTF; DNA: TGCAGCGTTGACGCGAGGGGCTACACCTTC; V: TRBV29-1; J: TRBJ1-2; D: -; length: 10; size: few
CDR3: CASSQGSLAGNTIYF; DNA: TGCGCCAGCAGCCAGGGGAGTCTGGCTGGAAACACCATATATTTT; V: TRBV5-1; J: TRBJ1-3; D: -; length: 15; size: -
CDR3: CASSQGTRDAARAQHF; DNA: TGCGCCAGCAGCCAGGGGACACGGGACGCTGCCCGGGCCCAGCATTTT; V: TRBV4-1; J: TRBJ1-5; D: -; length: 16; size: -
CDR3: CASNREGSGANVLTF; DNA: TGTGCCAGCAATAGGGAGGGTTCTGGGGCCAACGTCCTGACTTTC; V: TRBV6-1; J: TRBJ2-6; D: TRBD2; length: 15; size: -
CDR3: CASGPRDRVYEQYF; DNA: TGTGCTAGTGGTCCCCGGGACAGGGTTTACGAGCAGTACTTC; V: TRBV12-5; J: TRBJ2-7; D: TRBD1; length: 14; size: few
CDR3: CASSEMSSYEQYF; DNA: TGTGCCAGCAGTGAAATGAGCTCCTACGAGCAGTACTTC; V: TRBV2; J: TRBJ2-7; D: -; length: 13; size: -
CDR3: CASSEIIEQYF; DNA: TGTGCCAGCAGTGAAATCATCGAGCAGTACTTC; V: TRBV6-1; J: TRBJ2-7; D: -; length: 11; size: -
CDR3: CASRYGQEASNQPQHF; DNA: TGTGCCAGCAGGTATGGACAGGAAGCGAGCAATCAGCCCCAGCATTTT; V: TRBV6-6; J: TRBJ1-5; D: TRBD1; length: 16; size: -
CDR3: CASSLVLAGETQYF; DNA: TGTGCCAGCAGCTTAGTACTAGCGGGAGAGACCCAGTACTTC; V: TRBV7-2; J: TRBJ2-5; D: TRBD2; length: 14; size: -
CDR3: CASSQPGSNTEAFF; DNA: TGTGCCAGCAGTCAGCCGGGCAGTAACACTGAAGCTTTCTTT; V: TRBV28; J: TRBJ1-1; D: -; length: 14; size: -
CDR3: CASSPGGDQQYF; DNA: TGTGCCAGCAGCCCGGGAGGGGACCAACAGTACTTC; V: TRBV11-2; J: TRBJ2-4; D: TRBD2; length: 12; size: -
CDR3: CASGFENYGYTF; DNA: TGTGCTAGTGGTTTCGAGAACTATGGCTACACCTTC; V: TRBV12-5; J: TRBJ1-2; D: -; length: 12; size: -
CDR3: CASSPTGYQPQHF; DNA: TGTGCCAGCAGCCCGACAGGGTATCAGCCCCAGCATTTT; V: TRBV7-9; J: TRBJ1-5; D: TRBD1; length: 13; size: -
CDR3: CASSWQGDSYEQYF; DNA: TGTGCCAGCAGTTGGCAGGGGGACTCCTACGAGCAGTACTTC; V: TRBV6-5; J: TRBJ2-7; D: TRBD1; length: 14; size: -
CDR3: CASSQDGGSTYNEQFF; DNA: TGCGCCAGCAGCCAAGACGGCGGGAGTACCTACAATGAGCAGTTCTTC; V: TRBV4-3; J: TRBJ2-1; D: TRBD2; length: 16; size: -
CDR3: CASSLLDPEQYF; DNA: TGTGCCAGCAGCTTACTCGATCCCGAGCAGTACTTC; V: TRBV7-9; J: TRBJ2-7; D: -; length: 12; size: -
CDR3: CASSELQLFYEQYF; DNA: TGTGCCAGCAGTGAGTTACAGTTATTTTACGAGCAGTACTTC; V: TRBV6-1; J: TRBJ2-7; D: -; length: 14; size: -
CDR3: CASRGGTDSYNEQFF; DNA: TGCGCCAGCCGAGGCGGGACGGACTCCTACAATGAGCAGTTCTTC; V: TRBV10-2; J: TRBJ2-1; D: -; length: 15; size: -
CDR3: CASSPSSGVPEQFF; DNA: TGCGCCAGCAGCCCCTCTTCGGGAGTTCCTGAGCAGTTCTTC; V: TRBV10-1; J: TRBJ2-1; D: -; length: 14; size: -
CDR3: CASSQVSGQQETQYF; DNA: TGTGCCAGCAGCCAAGTATCGGGACAGCAAGAGACCCAGTACTTC; V: TRBV4-2; J: TRBJ2-5; D: TRBD1; length: 15; size: -
CDR3: CASSLRENTEAFF; DNA: TGTGCCAGCAGCTTAAGAGAGAACACTGAAGCTTTCTTT; V: TRBV7-9; J: TRBJ1-1; D: -; length: 13; size: -
CDR3: CSVRDRVLYNEQFF; DNA: TGCAGCGTTCGTGACAGGGTCCTCTACAATGAGCAGTTCTTC; V: TRBV29-1; J: TRBJ2-1; D: TRBD1; length: 14; size: -
CDR3: CASSGTSGLSYNEQFF; DNA: TGTGCCAGCAGTGGGACTAGCGGGCTGTCCTACAATGAGCAGTTCTTC; V: TRBV6-1; J: TRBJ2-1; D: TRBD2; length: 16; size: -
CDR3: CASSYLAAGYEQYF; DNA: TGTGCCAGCAGTTACCTAGCGGCAGGCTACGAGCAGTACTTC; V: TRBV28; J: TRBJ2-7; D: TRBD2; length: 14; size: -